The 3 T cell receptor beta chains below were found in one sample sequenced in a study of response to subunit inactivated influenza vaccine. MiXCR, applied by TCRdb to the RT-PCR reads, yields one record per CDR3 protein. The repertoire includes roughly 700,000 distinct CDR3 sequences, over 11% of them detected once, and around 7% sits in the top ten. The source was PBMCs from blood, collected 14 to 15 days before vaccination. Receptors originate from a man in his fifties who received an inactivated influenza vaccine.

This clonotype was recorded a few times. This sequence joins TRBV12-3 or TRBV12-4 and TRBJ2-2; D not resolved. The CDR3 spans 13 residues. The germline V and J ends were trimmed by 5 bases and 6 bases, with 10 bases remaining between them. The CDR3: CASSRLTAGELFF. CDR3 in DNA: TGTGCCAGCAGTCGTCTCACCGCCGGGGAGCTGTTTTTT.

The sample holds many counts of this clonotype. The chain combines TRBV20-1 with TRBJ2-7; 7 nucleotides match TRBD1. The CDR3 is 15 residues long. Per germline, CDR1 DFQATT and CDR2 SNEGSKA (reference sequence). Trimming at V came to 6 bases and at J to 0 bases, leaving 11 bases not matched to a gene. The CDR3 protein is CSAITLQGRSYEQYF. The CDR3 DNA sequence: TGCAGTGCAATCACTTTACAGGGGCGCTCCTACGAGCAGTACTTC.

This clonotype has a count of ten or more. In nucleotides, the CDR3 is TGCGCCAGCAGCCAAGTTGAGGGATGGGACTACGAGCAGTACTTC. Its protein product is CASSQVEGWDYEQYF. This chain connects TRBV4-1 to TRBJ2-7, with a tentative D call TRBD2 (5 bases). The germline V and J ends were trimmed by 1 base and 3 bases, with 13 bases remaining between them. The CDR3 totals 15 residues. CDR1 and CDR2 (germline): MGHRA, YSYEKL.